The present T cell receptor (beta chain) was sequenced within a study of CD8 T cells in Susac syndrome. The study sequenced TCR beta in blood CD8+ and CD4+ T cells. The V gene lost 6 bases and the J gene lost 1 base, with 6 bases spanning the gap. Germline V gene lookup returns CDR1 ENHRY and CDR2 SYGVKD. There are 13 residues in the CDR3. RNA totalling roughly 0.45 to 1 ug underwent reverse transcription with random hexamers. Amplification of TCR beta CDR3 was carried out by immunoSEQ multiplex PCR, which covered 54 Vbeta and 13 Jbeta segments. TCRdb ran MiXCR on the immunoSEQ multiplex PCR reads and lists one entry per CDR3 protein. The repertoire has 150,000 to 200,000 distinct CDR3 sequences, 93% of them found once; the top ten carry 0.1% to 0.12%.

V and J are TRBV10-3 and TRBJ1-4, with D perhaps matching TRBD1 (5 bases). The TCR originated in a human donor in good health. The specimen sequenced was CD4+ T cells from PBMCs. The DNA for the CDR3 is TGTGCCATCAGGGGGGGAACTAATGAAAAACTGTTTTTT. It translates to CAIRGGTNEKLFF.